These T cell receptor beta chains were read from a single sample in a study of blood T cell repertoires in COVID-19. Here immunoSEQ multiplex PCR was the method, and the copy in TCRdb shows in-frame clones only, minus some. The table has under 200,000 clones, 89% seen once. Sequenced sample: PBMCs or T cells enriched from blood (not recorded which). The receptors shown here come from a woman between 18 and 29 years old who had recovered from COVID-19. Each CDR3 is given with its conserved first and last residue. The order of the fields is D gene, J gene, V gene, clone size, CDR3 DNA, CDR3 protein. The D gene is left open where the match is weak. Clone size is shown for a subset of rows, as once, few, many or a class of expanded clone.

D: -
J: TRBJ2-1
V: TRBV6-5
size: -
DNA: TGTGCCAGCAGTCCTGAGTGGAGCTCCTACAATGAGCAGTTCTTC
CDR3: CASSPEWSSYNEQFF

D: TRBD1
J: TRBJ2-4
V: TRBV18
size: -
DNA: TGTGCCAGCTCACCGTTACCGACGGGACAGGGTGAGTCTTGGAACATTCAGTACTTC
CDR3: CASSPLPTGQGESWNIQYF

D: -
J: TRBJ2-7
V: TRBV28
size: -
DNA: TGTGCCAGCAGTTCCGCGTCTGTTCGTTCCTACGAGCAGTACTTC
CDR3: CASSSASVRSYEQYF

D: -
J: TRBJ1-2
V: TRBV30
size: -
DNA: TGTGCCTGGACCCGTAACTATGGCTACACCTTC
CDR3: CAWTRNYGYTF

D: TRBD2
J: TRBJ2-2
V: TRBV6-5
size: few
DNA: TGTGCCAGCAGGCTAGCGGGAGGCCAATCCGGGGAGCTGTTTTTT
CDR3: CASRLAGGQSGELFF

D: TRBD1
J: TRBJ2-1
V: TRBV7-3
size: -
DNA: TGTGCCAGCAGCCTACCGACCGGACAGGGTAGTAATGAGCAGTTCTTC
CDR3: CASSLPTGQGSNEQFF

D: TRBD1
J: TRBJ1-1
V: TRBV10-3
size: -
DNA: TGTGCCATCAGCAGAGACAGGGGAGCGACTGAAGCTTTCTTT
CDR3: CAISRDRGATEAFF

D: -
J: TRBJ2-1
V: TRBV10-3
size: -
DNA: TGTGCCATCAGTGGGACTACACCCAACAATGAGCAGTTCTTC
CDR3: CAISGTTPNNEQFF

D: -
J: TRBJ1-3
V: TRBV23-1
size: -
DNA: TGCGCCAGCAGTCGGGGGGTGCCCCGTGCGGATGGAAACACCATATATTTT
CDR3: CASSRGVPRADGNTIYF

D: TRBD2
J: TRBJ2-5
V: TRBV6-2/TRBV6-3
size: once
DNA: TGTGCCAGCAGTTCCGACGGGAGGGCCTCAGAGACCCAGTACTTC
CDR3: CASSSDGRASETQYF

D: -
J: TRBJ1-5
V: TRBV28
size: -
DNA: TGTGCCAGCAGTTCTGTGCCAGGGAAAGGGGAAAATAGACAGCCCCAGCATTTT
CDR3: CASSSVPGKGENRQPQHF